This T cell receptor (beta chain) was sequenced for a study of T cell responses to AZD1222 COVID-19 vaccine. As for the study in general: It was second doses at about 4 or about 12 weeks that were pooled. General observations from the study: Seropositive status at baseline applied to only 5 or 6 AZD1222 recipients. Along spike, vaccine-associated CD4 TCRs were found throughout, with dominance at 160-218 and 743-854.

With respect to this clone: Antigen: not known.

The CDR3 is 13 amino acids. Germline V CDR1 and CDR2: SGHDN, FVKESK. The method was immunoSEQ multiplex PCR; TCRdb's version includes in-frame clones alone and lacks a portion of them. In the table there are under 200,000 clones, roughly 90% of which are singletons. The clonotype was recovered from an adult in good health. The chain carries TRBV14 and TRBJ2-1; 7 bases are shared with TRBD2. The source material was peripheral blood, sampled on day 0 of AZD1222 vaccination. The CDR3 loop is CEIPSGDGNEQFF. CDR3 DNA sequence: TGTGAAATCCCCAGCGGGGATGGCAATGAGCAGTTCTTC.